This TCR beta chain was recorded in a study of blood T cell repertoires in COVID-19. Study in general: COVID-19 samples from acute and convalescent phases originated in the United States, Italy and Spain. T cells, B-cell-depleted T cells, or PBMCs provided the cDNA or gDNA that served as material.

Libraries were prepared by immunoSEQ multiplex PCR; TCRdb keeps only in-frame clonotypes and omits some of them. The sample yields approximately 55,000 clones, over 75% seen once. In germline, CDR1 is SGHRS, CDR2 YFSETQ. V was clipped by 4 bases and J by 7 bases, with 14 bases between them. The CDR3 loop spans 14 amino acids. The chain links TRBV5-1 to TRBJ1-4, with D perhaps TRBD1 (5 bases). This TCR derives from a man aged 35-49 years with acute or convalescent COVID-19. Source material: peripheral blood. CDR3 loop: CASSPGRETEKLFF. The CDR3 region has the DNA TGCGCCAGCAGCCCCGGCAGGGAAACTGAAAAACTGTTTTTT. Drawing the rest from reference TRBV5-1 and TRBJ1-4, the complete variable domain is KAGVTQTPRYLIKTRGQQVTLSCSPISGHRSVSWYQQTPGQGLQFLFEYFSETQRNKGNFPGRFSGRQFSNSRSEMNVSTLELGDSALYLCASSPGRETEKLFFGSGTQLSVL.